This entry is about one T cell receptor (beta chain). As yet, its antigen is unknown. The sample is drawn from a study of OX40 agonist ivuxolimab in advanced cancers. Study details: An agonistic anti-OX40 (CD134) antibody, ivuxolimab, was used to treat the patients. Checkpoint inhibitors had been given previously to about 38% of patients. Findings and limits, study-wide: Clonal expansion was seen in CD4+ and CD8+ blood T cells by week 6 at 0.1 to 3.0 mg/kg.

The repertoire was sequenced with immunoSEQ multiplex PCR; TCRdb's copy has only in-frame clones and lacks some. The profile shows about 88,000 clones, about 87% of them singletons. Autoimmune disease history or systemic immunosuppression led to patient exclusion. Sample: CD4+ or CD8+ T cells sorted from blood, taken in a trial of the OX40 agonist ivuxolimab. This TCR came from an adult with an advanced solid tumor such as melanoma, head and neck, liver or kidney cancer.

The CDR3 DNA sequence: TGCGCCAGCAGCTTGGGGGGCAGGGGGCGCCCCTTGGAGACCCAGTACTTC. Translation: CASSLGGRGRPLETQYF. The chain is built from TRBV5-1 and TRBJ2-5; 8 bases are a match to TRBD1. The V gene's germline CDR1 is SGHRS and CDR2 YFSETQ. After removal of 0 bases from V and 5 bases from J, the junction contained 12 bases not matched to a gene. The CDR3 is made up of 17 amino acids.